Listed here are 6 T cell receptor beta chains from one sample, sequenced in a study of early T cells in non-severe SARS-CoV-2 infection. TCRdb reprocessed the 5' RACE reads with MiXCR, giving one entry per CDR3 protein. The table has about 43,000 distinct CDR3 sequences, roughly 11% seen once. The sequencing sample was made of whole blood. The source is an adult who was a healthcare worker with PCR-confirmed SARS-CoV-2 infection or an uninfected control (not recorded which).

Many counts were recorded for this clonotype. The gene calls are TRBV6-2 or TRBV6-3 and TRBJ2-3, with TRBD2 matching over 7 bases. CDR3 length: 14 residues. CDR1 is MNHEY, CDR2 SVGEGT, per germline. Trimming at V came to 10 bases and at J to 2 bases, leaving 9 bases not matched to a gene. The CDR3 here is CAISAGVNTDTQYF. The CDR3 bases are TGTGCCATCTCCGCGGGGGTGAACACAGATACGCAGTATTTT.

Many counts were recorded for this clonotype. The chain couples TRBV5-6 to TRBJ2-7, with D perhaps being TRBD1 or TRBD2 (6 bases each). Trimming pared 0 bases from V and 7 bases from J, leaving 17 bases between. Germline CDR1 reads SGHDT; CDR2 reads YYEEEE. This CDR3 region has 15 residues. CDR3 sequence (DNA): TGTGCCAGCAGCTTGGACCCGGGGGCGCAGGGGGAGCAGTACTTC. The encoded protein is CASSLDPGAQGEQYF. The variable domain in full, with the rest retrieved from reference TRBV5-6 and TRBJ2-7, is DAGVTQSPTHLIKTRGQQVTLRCSPKSGHDTVSWYQQALGQGPQFIFQYYEEEERQRGNFPDRFSGHQFPNYSSELNVNALLLGDSALYLCASSLDPGAQGEQYFGPGTRLTVT.

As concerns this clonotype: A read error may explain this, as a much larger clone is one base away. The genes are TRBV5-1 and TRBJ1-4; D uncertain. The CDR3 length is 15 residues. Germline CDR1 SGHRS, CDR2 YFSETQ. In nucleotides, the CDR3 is TGTGCCAGCAGCTTGGGCTCAGCCGTAAATGGAAAACTGTTTTTT. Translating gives CASSLGSAVNGKLFF.

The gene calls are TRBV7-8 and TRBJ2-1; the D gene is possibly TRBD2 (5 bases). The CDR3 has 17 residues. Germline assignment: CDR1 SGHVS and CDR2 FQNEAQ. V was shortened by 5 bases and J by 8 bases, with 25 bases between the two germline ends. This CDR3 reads CASSPLDGRGGFDEQFF. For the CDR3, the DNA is TGTGCCAGCAGCCCCCTGGACGGACGAGGAGGATTCGATGAGCAGTTCTTC.

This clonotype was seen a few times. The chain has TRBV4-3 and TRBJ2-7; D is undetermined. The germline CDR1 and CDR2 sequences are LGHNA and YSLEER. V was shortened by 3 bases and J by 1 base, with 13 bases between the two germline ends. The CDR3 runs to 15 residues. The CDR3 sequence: CASSQQNGPSYEQYF. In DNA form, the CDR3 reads TGCGCCAGCAGCCAGCAAAACGGACCTTCCTACGAGCAGTACTTC.

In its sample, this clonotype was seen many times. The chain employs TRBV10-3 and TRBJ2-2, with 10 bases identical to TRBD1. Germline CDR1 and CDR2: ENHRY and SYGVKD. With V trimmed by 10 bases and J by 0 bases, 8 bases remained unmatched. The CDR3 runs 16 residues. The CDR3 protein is CATGTGEASNTGELFF. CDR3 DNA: TGTGCCACGGGGACAGGGGAGGCCTCGAACACCGGGGAGCTGTTTTTT.